Shown below are 6 T cell receptor beta chains from a single sample sequenced in a study of blood T cell repertoires in COVID-19. Profiled with immunoSEQ multiplex PCR; TCRdb holds only in-frame clones, not every one. The table shows 150,000 to 200,000 clones, with about 81% occurring only once. Source material: peripheral blood. The receptors originated from a woman aged 55-70 years with COVID-19, enrolled during active disease.

This chain joins TRBV19 and TRBJ2-5, with 7 bases identical to TRBD1. Germline CDR1 reads LNHDA; CDR2 reads SQIVND (reference sequence). The CDR3 has 15 amino acids. The V segment lost 3 bases and the J segment 5 bases; nucleotides outside the gene matches: 9. The CDR3 coding sequence is TGTGCCAGTAGTATCCGACCGACAGGGTTTGAGACCCAGTACTTC. Protein sequence: CASSIRPTGFETQYF.

The chain carries TRBV25-1 and TRBJ2-5, with 8 bases lining up with TRBD1. V was clipped by 1 base and J by 5 bases; unmatched bases: 12. Germline CDR1 MGHDK, CDR2 SYGVNS. The CDR3 runs to 17 residues. In DNA form, the CDR3 reads TGTGCCAGCAGTGAATCCCGGCGGACAGGGATAATGGAGACCCAGTACTTC. It specifies CASSESRRTGIMETQYF.

The rearrangement joins TRBV28 to TRBJ1-5; TRBD1 matches 8 bases. Trimming cost V 5 bases and J 6 bases; bases outside gene matches: 18. The germline V gene encodes CDR1 MDHEN and CDR2 SYDVKM. The CDR3 spans 18 residues. CDR3 residues: CASSPFGQGGFDGQPQHF. CDR3 DNA sequence: TGTGCCAGCAGTCCGTTTGGACAGGGCGGTTTTGACGGTCAGCCCCAGCATTTT. The full variable domain, completed using reference TRBV28 and TRBJ1-5, is DVKVTQSSRYLVKRTGEKVFLECVQDMDHENMFWYRQDPGLGLRLIYFSYDVKMKEKGDIPEGYSVSREKKERFSLILESASTNQTSMYLCASSPFGQGGFDGQPQHFGDGTRLSIL.

V and J are TRBV28 and TRBJ2-7; a weak D match, TRBD1 (6 bases). Germline V CDR1 and CDR2: MDHEN, SYDVKM. The CDR3 extends over 14 amino acids. V was pared by 4 bases and J by 1 base, with 11 bases between. The CDR3 loop reads CASSSRTVSYEQYF. CDR3 DNA sequence: TGTGCCAGCAGTTCCCGGACAGTTTCCTACGAGCAGTACTTC.

The V and J genes are TRBV10-2 and TRBJ2-7, with D unclear. Trimming removed 3 bases from V and 4 bases from J, with 16 bases in between. Germline V lookup: CDR1 WSHSY, CDR2 SAAADI. The CDR3 spans 15 residues. In DNA form, the CDR3 reads TGCGCCAGCAGTGAATGGAGTACTGTGAGGTACGAGCAGTACTTC. It is translated as CASSEWSTVRYEQYF.

The V gene is TRBV9, the J gene TRBJ2-4, with 9 bases matching TRBD2. Germline values: CDR1 SGDLS, CDR2 YYNGEE. This CDR3 has 18 residues. J was trimmed by 7 bases and V by 1 base; bases with no gene match: 15. The CDR3 reads CASSVNSGRGESDNIQYF. The CDR3 DNA sequence: TGTGCCAGCAGCGTAAATAGCGGGAGAGGGGAAAGTGATAACATTCAGTACTTC. The complete variable domain, with remaining parts taken from reference TRBV9 and TRBJ2-4, reads DSGVTQTPKHLITATGQRVTLRCSPRSGDLSVYWYQQSLDQGLQFLIQYYNGEERAKGNILERFSAQQFPDLHSELNLSSLELGDSALYFCASSVNSGRGESDNIQYFGAGTRLSVL.